The following is a TCR beta chain sequence with its context. Its matching antigen is unknown. This entry comes from a study of vaccination effects on CD4 cells after COVID-19. Sequencing was performed with immunoSEQ multiplex PCR; in TCRdb, only in-frame clones are kept and a portion is missing. The table records around 68,000 clones, about 80% of them present only once. After expansion with viral peptide pools in the ViraFEST assay, antigen-specific CD4+ T cells were sequenced. Once cultured for 10 days, the cells underwent separation to obtain CD4+ T cells. Vaccine recipients had no previous SARS-CoV-2 infection; their nucleocapsid antibodies were negative. With about 9.8 ug/ml peptides and about 9.7 IU/ml IL-2, fewer than 2.5 million PBMC per well were cultured. Cells had half their medium changed to IL-2 medium on days 3 and 7. The CDR3 is 14 amino acids. Germline CDR1 is SGDLS and CDR2 is YYNGEE. The V end was cut by 0 bases, the J end by 1 base, with 7 bases between.

V gene TRBV9 combines with J gene TRBJ2-5, with D unresolved. The receptor comes from a human donor who received a COVID-19 vaccine. The material sequenced was CD4+ T cells from PBMCs cultured with SARS-CoV-2 spike peptides, taken before COVID-19 vaccination. The CDR3 loop reads CASSVGGVQETQYF. The CDR3 coding sequence is TGTGCCAGCAGCGTAGGTGGGGTCCAAGAGACCCAGTACTTC.